These 5 T cell receptor beta chains share one sample of origin, sequenced in a study of cytomegalovirus exposure and HLA in healthy donors. This PCR relied on a set of 60 Vbeta primers and 13 Jbeta primers. Assay used: immunoSEQ multiplex PCR; TCRdb lists only in-frame clones, some missing. The listing records 130,000 to 150,000 clones. Sequencing used PBMCs. The origin of the receptors is a woman aged 50 to 65 in good health and CMV-seronegative.

The chain links TRBV30 to TRBJ1-5, with a tentative D call TRBD1 (6 bases). Trimming shortened V by 1 base and J by 1 base, and 8 bases separated the two germline ends. Germline V lookup: CDR1 GTSNPN, CDR2 SVGIG (reference sequence). The CDR3 extends over 14 amino acids. CDR3 amino acids: CAWSEGQSNQPQHF. In DNA, the CDR3 is TGTGCCTGGAGTGAAGGACAGAGCAATCAGCCCCAGCATTTT.

J is TRBJ1-1 and V is TRBV19; D uncertain. The CDR3 runs to 13 residues. In germline, CDR1 is LNHDA, CDR2 SQIVND (reference sequence). The V end lost 5 bases, the J end lost 1 base, and 8 bases lay between the germline ends. CDR3 DNA sequence: TGTGCCAGTAGTGGCCTGGCGAACACTGAAGCTTTCTTT. Protein: CASSGLANTEAFF.

V and J are TRBV6-1 and TRBJ2-7; the D gene is possibly TRBD1 (6 bases). The V gene lost 3 bases and the J gene lost 2 bases, with 14 bases spanning the gap. This CDR3 comprises 15 residues. Germline CDR1 is MNHNS and CDR2 is SASEGT. CDR3 protein: CASSDLQGVPYEQYF. The CDR3, as DNA: TGTGCCAGCAGTGACCTACAGGGAGTCCCCTACGAGCAGTACTTC.

The chain employs TRBV6-1 and TRBJ1-2; D is ambiguous. This CDR3 is 14 amino acids long. Trimming stripped 3 bases from V and 2 bases from J, with 10 bases between. Looked up from germline, CDR1 is MNHNS and CDR2 is SASEGT. The CDR3 DNA reads as TGTGCCAGCAGTGACAAGAAGGAGAACTATGGCTACACCTTC. As protein: CASSDKKENYGYTF.

The chain employs TRBV30 and TRBJ1-6; TRBD1 is a possible D gene (6 bases). The CDR3 has 13 residues. The V gene lost 0 bases and the J gene lost 6 bases, with 6 bases spanning the gap. Germline CDR1 reads GTSNPN; CDR2 reads SVGIG (reference sequence). This CDR3 is CAWSVQGNSPLHF. The DNA of the CDR3 is TGTGCCTGGAGTGTACAGGGTAATTCACCCCTCCACTTT.